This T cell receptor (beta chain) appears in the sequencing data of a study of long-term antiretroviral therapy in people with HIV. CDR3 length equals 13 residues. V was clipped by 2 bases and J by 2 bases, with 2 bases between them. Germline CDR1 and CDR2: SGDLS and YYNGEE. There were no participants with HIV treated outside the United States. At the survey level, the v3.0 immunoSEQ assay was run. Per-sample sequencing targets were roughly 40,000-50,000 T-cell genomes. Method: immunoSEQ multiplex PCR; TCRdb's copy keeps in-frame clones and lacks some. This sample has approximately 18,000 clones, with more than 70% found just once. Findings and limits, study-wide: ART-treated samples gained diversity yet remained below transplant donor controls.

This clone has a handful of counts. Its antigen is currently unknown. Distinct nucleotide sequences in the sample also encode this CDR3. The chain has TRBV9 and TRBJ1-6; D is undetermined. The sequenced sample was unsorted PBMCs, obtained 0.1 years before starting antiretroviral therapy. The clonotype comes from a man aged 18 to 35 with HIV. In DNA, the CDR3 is TGTGCCAGCAGCGTGGCCTATAATTCACCCCTCCACTTT. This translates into CASSVAYNSPLHF.